The 28 T cell receptor beta chains below were found in one sample sequenced in a study of regulatory T cells in long-lasting Graves disease. Sample time point: newly diagnosed GD, antithyroid drugs for less than 3 months. The authors made the TCR library using RNA they extracted from PBMCs. Investigators prepared the TCR beta libraries by applying iRepertoire HTBI primers and Arm-PCR of CDR3 regions. TCRdb recomputed calls from the multiplex PCR reads with MiXCR, one row per CDR3 protein. The data contain a few hundred thousand distinct CDR3 sequences, 16% of them singletons. Separately, the same data were catalogued under a study of T cells in Graves' hyperthyroidism and ophthalmopathy.

Sample: peripheral blood mononuclear cells (PBMCs), taken at new diagnosis, from a patient treated with antithyroid drugs. Receptors were obtained from a woman younger than 30 with Graves disease.

A remark on this clonotype: A clone one base away is much larger, so this may be a read error. The chain combines TRBV27 with TRBJ2-7; possible D gene TRBD1, 6 bases. From germline, CDR1 is MNHEY and CDR2 SMNVEV (reference sequence). The V end was cut by 4 bases, the J end by 6 bases, with 10 bases between. CDR3 length: 12 residues. CDR3 sequence (DNA): TGTGCCAGCAGTTCCAGGGGCCGCGAGCAGTACTTC. Translating it yields CASSSRGREQYF.

This clonotype was seen more than once but under ten times. The chain couples TRBV27 to TRBJ1-6; unclear D gene. V lost 1 base to trimming and J lost 5 bases, with 6 bases between them. Germline CDR1 MNHEY, CDR2 SMNVEV (reference sequence). The CDR3 is 14 amino acids. The CDR3 coding sequence is TGTGCCAGCAGTTTATTGGATGATAATTCACCCCTCCACTTT. Translated: CASSLLDDNSPLHF.

Ten or more counts support this clonotype. This CDR3 reads CASGIYGVTEYEQYF. The DNA for the CDR3 is TGTGCCAGTGGGATCTACGGGGTGACAGAATACGAGCAGTACTTC. V is TRBV6-2 or TRBV6-3 and J is TRBJ2-7; D is perhaps TRBD1 or TRBD2 (5 bases each). Trimming stripped 9 bases from V and 4 bases from J, with 22 bases between. The CDR3 contains 15 residues. The germline V gene encodes CDR1 MNHEY and CDR2 SVGEGT.

This clonotype was recorded at least ten times. The chain has TRBV6-1 and TRBJ2-7, with 7 nucleotides matching TRBD1. The germline gives CDR1 MNHNS, CDR2 SASEGT. The CDR3 is 14 amino acids. The V and J ends lost 3 bases and 3 bases, in that order; junction bases with no gene match: 5. The CDR3 loop reads CASSEAGTDYEQYF. CDR3 in DNA: TGTGCCAGCAGTGAGGCCGGGACAGACTACGAGCAGTACTTC.

This clonotype came up a few times. This chain connects TRBV15 to TRBJ1-2, with D unresolved. This CDR3 comprises 15 residues. CDR1 is LNHNV and CDR2 is YYDKDF in the germline V gene (reference sequence). V gave up 3 bases and J gave up 0 bases, with 11 bases separating them. The CDR3 spells CATSRNRDTNYGYTF. The CDR3 DNA follows: TGTGCCACCAGCAGGAACAGAGATACTAACTATGGCTACACCTTC.

The chain joins TRBV20-1 to TRBJ2-7; D perhaps matches TRBD2 (7 bases). Trimming took off 0 bases at V and 4 bases at J, with 10 bases between the two ends. The germline CDR1 and CDR2 sequences are DFQATT and SNEGSKA (reference sequence). CDR3 length equals 13 residues. The CDR3 DNA reads as TGCAGTGCTAGAGAGGGGGGGCTATACGAGCAGTACTTC. This translates into CSAREGGLYEQYF.

This clonotype has more than one count but fewer than ten. The chain employs TRBV27 and TRBJ2-7, with D tentatively TRBD1 (6 bases). CDR1 and CDR2 (germline): MNHEY, SMNVEV (reference sequence). The V and J ends lost 6 bases and 4 bases respectively, with 16 bases between them. This CDR3 is 14 amino acids long. This CDR3 reads CASRGAGELYEQYF. The CDR3 DNA is TGTGCCAGCAGGGGGGCAGGGGAGCTTTACGAGCAGTACTTC.

Here the CDR3 DNA reads TGTGCCAGCAGGAGAGGACAGGCCGAAGAGACCCAGTACTTC. This encodes CASRRGQAEETQYF. This sequence joins TRBV7-9 and TRBJ2-5; 7 bases line up with TRBD1. V lost 6 bases, J lost 3 bases, and 7 bases stayed unmatched. The CDR3 runs 14 residues. The germline V gene encodes CDR1 SEHNR and CDR2 FQNEAQ (reference sequence).

This clonotype was detected ten times or more. The chain links TRBV20-1 to TRBJ2-3, with 9 bases that match TRBD2. Trimming cost V 6 bases and J 0 bases; bases outside gene matches: 7. Germline CDR1 is DFQATT and CDR2 is SNEGSKA (reference sequence). The CDR3 totals 15 residues. The CDR3 sequence: CSAVAGATSTDTQYF. CDR3 DNA sequence: TGCAGTGCCGTAGCGGGAGCTACTAGCACAGATACGCAGTATTTT.

This clonotype was seen at least ten times. The chain combines TRBV7-2 with TRBJ2-3, with 10 bases that match TRBD2. V gave up 6 bases and J gave up 2 bases; unmatched junction bases: 5. CDR1 is SGHTA and CDR2 is FQGNSA in the germline V gene. This CDR3 is built from 15 residues. In DNA, the CDR3 is TGTGCCAGCAGACCTAGCGGGAGTCCCACAGATACGCAGTATTTT. Translating it yields CASRPSGSPTDTQYF.

In this sample, this clonotype turned up many times. The chain combines TRBV11-3 with TRBJ2-7; possible D gene TRBD2, 7 bases. This CDR3 contains 14 residues. Germline CDR1 reads SGHNT; CDR2 reads YENEEA. The V and J ends lost 6 bases and 2 bases respectively, with 14 bases between them. The CDR3 here is CASSQGTTPYEQYF. The CDR3 bases are TGTGCCAGCAGTCAGGGGACTACTCCCTACGAGCAGTACTTC.

The rearrangement uses TRBV6-1 and TRBJ1-6, with TRBD1 matching over 8 bases. CDR3 length: 15 amino acids. Trimming cost V 7 bases and J 9 bases; bases outside gene matches: 11. Germline V gene sequence: CDR1 MNHNS, CDR2 SASEGT. The CDR3: CASMGAGGDGSPLHF. Written as DNA, the CDR3 is TGTGCCAGCATGGGGGCAGGGGGCGACGGTTCACCCCTCCACTTT.

V and J are TRBV6-2 or TRBV6-3 and TRBJ1-6, with D unclear. The CDR3 totals 13 residues. Germline CDR1 is MNHEY and CDR2 is SVGEGT. V dropped 0 bases and J dropped 7 bases, with 4 bases sitting between them. The CDR3 reads CASSYSRNSPLHF. The CDR3 DNA is TGTGCCAGCAGTTACTCGCGGAATTCACCCCTCCACTTT.

The J gene is TRBJ1-5, the V gene TRBV20-1; D gene unclear. The CDR3 has 13 amino acids. V shed 7 bases and J shed 2 bases, with 12 bases lying between them. CDR1 DFQATT and CDR2 SNEGSKA come from the germline V gene (reference sequence). CDR3 nucleotides: TGCAGTGTTGAGGGTAGGGGCAATCAGCCCCAGCATTTT. Protein product: CSVEGRGNQPQHF.

The count of this clonotype is one. This chain uses TRBV18 with TRBJ1-4; the D gene is possibly TRBD1 (5 bases). From germline, CDR1 is KGHSH and CDR2 LQKENI. CDR3 length equals 16 residues. Trimming pared 4 bases from V and 6 bases from J, leaving 18 bases between. The CDR3 reads CASSLRKVQGDEKLFF. The CDR3, as DNA: TGTGCCAGCTCACTTAGAAAGGTGCAGGGAGATGAAAAACTGTTTTTT.

This clonotype was picked up a small number of times. Written as DNA, the CDR3 is TGTGCCAGCAGTTACTACCGCAAGAGCTCCTACAATGAGCAGTTCTTC. Its translation: CASSYYRKSSYNEQFF. This chain uses TRBV6-2 or TRBV6-3 with TRBJ2-1; D is unclear. The CDR3 consists of 16 residues. Germline CDR1 and CDR2: MNHEY and SVGEGT. V lost 1 base, J lost 0 bases, and 10 bases lay in between.

The chain recombines TRBV19 with TRBJ1-1; D gene unclear. Trimming stripped 6 bases from V and 1 base from J, with 9 bases between. CDR1 and CDR2 from the germline V gene are LNHDA and SQIVND (reference sequence). CDR3 length equals 13 residues. CDR3 amino acids: CASRATANTEAFF. CDR3 DNA: TGTGCCAGTAGGGCGACGGCGAACACTGAAGCTTTCTTT.

This chain uses TRBV27 with TRBJ2-7; tentatively, D is TRBD1 (6 bases). The V end lost 7 bases, the J end lost 1 base, and 11 bases lay between the germline ends. Germline assignment: CDR1 MNHEY and CDR2 SMNVEV (reference sequence). The CDR3 is 13 residues long. CDR3 loop: CASKRDISYEQYF. CDR3 bases: TGTGCCAGCAAACGGGACATATCCTACGAGCAGTACTTC.

This clonotype has more than one count but fewer than ten. The V call is TRBV18, the J call TRBJ2-2; D assignment may be TRBD1 or TRBD2 (5 bases each). V lost 1 base, J lost 0 bases, and 12 bases lay in between. This CDR3 region has 17 residues. CDR1 KGHSH and CDR2 LQKENI come from the germline V gene. For the CDR3, the DNA is TGTGCCAGCTCACCACTCGTGTCGGGGCCGAACACCGGGGAGCTGTTTTTT. Translation gives CASSPLVSGPNTGELFF.

This clonotype showed up just a few times. The genes are TRBV2 and TRBJ2-3, with D unresolved. The J call may not be correct, given that the DNA end is closer to TRBJ1-5. The germline CDR1 and CDR2 sequences are SNHLY and FYNNEI. The CDR3 runs 11 residues. The CDR3 nucleotides are TGTGCCAGCAGTCAGCCAGATACGCAGCATTTT. Protein product: CASSQPDTQHF.

This chain uses TRBV7-9 with TRBJ1-4; D is unresolved. Germline V gene lookup returns CDR1 SEHNR and CDR2 FQNEAQ (reference sequence). V dropped 0 bases and J dropped 6 bases, with 11 bases sitting between them. The CDR3 sequence is 15 residues long. CDR3 sequence (DNA): TGTGCCAGCAGCTTAGCGGTGCGTTCCGATGAAAAACTGTTTTTT. This translates into CASSLAVRSDEKLFF.

For this clonotype: Just one base apart from a much larger clone, this may be a read error. The chain couples TRBV7-3 to TRBJ2-1; D tentatively fits TRBD1 or TRBD2 (9 bases each). The length of the CDR3 is 21 residues. From germline, CDR1 is SGHTA and CDR2 FQGTGA. The CDR3 DNA is TGTGCCAGCAGCCCCACAGGGGGCGGGTTAAGCGGGAGGAGCTCCTACAAGGAGCAGTTCTTC. Translating gives CASSPTGGGLSGRSSYKEQFF.

This clonotype was picked up many times. The chain employs TRBV7-2 and TRBJ2-1, with 14 bases matching TRBD2. The germline CDR1 and CDR2 sequences are SGHTA and FQGNSA. The CDR3 totals 17 residues. V shed 5 bases and J 7 bases; nucleotides not matched to a gene: 10. CDR3 residues: CASSRWGTSGSYNEQFF. CDR3 in DNA: TGTGCCAGCAGCCGCTGGGGGACTAGCGGGAGTTATAATGAGCAGTTCTTC.

The rearrangement uses TRBV27 and TRBJ1-6, with 9 bases fitting TRBD1. The CDR3 has 15 amino acids. In germline, CDR1 is MNHEY, CDR2 SMNVEV (reference sequence). V lost 5 bases, J lost 6 bases, and 5 bases stayed unmatched. The CDR3 sequence is CASSAWTGVNSPLHF. The CDR3 DNA reads TGTGCCAGCAGTGCTTGGACAGGGGTTAATTCACCCCTCCACTTT.

This clonotype was seen once. Given a much more abundant clone one base away, this may be a read error. The conserved closing phenylalanine or tryptophan is absent in this CDR3, likely reflecting a read error. This sequence joins TRBV7-9 and TRBJ2-7, with TRBD1 identical over 7 bases. V shed 5 bases, J shed 6 bases, and the junction held 7 bases outside the gene matches. The CDR3 has 13 residues. Germline V gene sequence: CDR1 SEHNR, CDR2 FQNEAQ (reference sequence). The CDR3 loop reads CASSGTGVGEQYL. For the CDR3, the DNA is TGTGCCAGCAGCGGAACAGGGGTAGGCGAGCAGTACCTC.

This clonotype was seen at least ten times. The chain links TRBV27 to TRBJ2-7, with TRBD2 identical over 12 bases. Germline trimming cut 2 bases from V and 4 bases from J; bases unmatched to any gene: 21. Germline-derived CDR1 and CDR2 are MNHEY and SMNVEV (reference sequence). The CDR3 extends over 21 amino acids. The CDR3: CASSLGGGVLAGGLRGYEQYF. The DNA for the CDR3 is TGTGCCAGCAGTTTAGGGGGGGGGGTACTAGCGGGAGGACTCCGAGGATACGAGCAGTACTTC.

This clonotype came up a few times. The chain joins TRBV25-1 to TRBJ2-7; D unresolved. The germline V gene has CDR1 MGHDK and CDR2 SYGVNS. Trimming removed 4 bases at V and 0 bases at J, with 16 bases between. The CDR3 contains 16 residues. DNA of the CDR3: TGTGCCAGCAGTGCCCCTCCCCCGACTGTCTCCTACGAGCAGTACTTC. This sequence encodes CASSAPPPTVSYEQYF.

J is TRBJ1-5 and V is TRBV28, with D perhaps matching TRBD1 (6 bases). This CDR3 comprises 17 residues. Germline CDR1 is MDHEN and CDR2 is SYDVKM. Trimming took off 1 base at V and 6 bases at J, with 19 bases between the two ends. CDR3 in DNA: TGTGCCAGCAGTTTATTCGGGGGCGGGAATTCCGCTCAGCCCCAGCATTTT. Its translation is CASSLFGGGNSAQPQHF.